The T cell receptor (beta chain) described here comes from a study of early T cells in non-severe SARS-CoV-2 infection. Study at large: Sequencing used unsorted whole-blood bulk RNA, so chains lack pairing.

Unique molecular identifiers were added to individual cDNA molecules. One entry per CDR3 protein, called by TCRdb with MiXCR from the 5' RACE reads. Among approximately 65,000 distinct CDR3 sequences listed, about a tenth were seen once. The germline gives CDR1 DFQATT, CDR2 SNEGSKA (reference sequence). Trimming took off 3 bases at V and 4 bases at J, with 17 bases between the two ends. The CDR3 sequence is 15 residues long. The J gene is TRBJ2-3, the V gene TRBV20-1; tentatively, D is TRBD2 (5 bases). The sequence came from an adult who was a healthcare worker with PCR-confirmed SARS-CoV-2 infection or an uninfected control (not recorded which). Specimen: whole blood. The CDR3 nucleotides are TGCAGTGCTAGCGGTCGAGGGAGCCCCCCAGATACGCAGTATTTT. It translates to CSASGRGSPPDTQYF.